The TCR beta chain described here comes from a study of cytomegalovirus exposure and HLA in healthy donors. Study overall: The approximately 670 first-cohort repertoires shared a platform with the roughly 130 validation repertoires, as reported in a later analysis. Study observations and caveats: Both high specificity and high sensitivity reportedly marked the classifier's diagnosis of cytomegalovirus status.

With respect to this clone: Its matching antigen is unknown.

The V end was cut by 3 bases, the J end by 5 bases, with 9 bases between. This CDR3 is 13 amino acids long. Germline CDR1 reads WNHNN; CDR2 reads SYGVQD (reference sequence). TCRdb keeps only in-frame clones here, not all; method: immunoSEQ multiplex PCR. Of approximately 280,000 clones listed, 80% to 90% are singletons. The receptor was isolated from a woman aged 18-35 years in good health and CMV-seronegative. The rearrangement joins TRBV10-1 to TRBJ2-3; D call uncertain. Sample: PBMCs. CDR3 sequence (DNA): TGCGCCAGCAGTGAAGAGGTAGGAGATACGCAGTATTTT. This translates into CASSEEVGDTQYF.